This record concerns one TCR beta chain sequence. Antigen: not known. V dropped 0 bases and J dropped 4 bases, with 6 bases sitting between them. Germline CDR1 reads SEHNR; CDR2 reads FQNEAQ (reference sequence). The CDR3 has 13 amino acids. The data belong to a study of OX40 agonist ivuxolimab in advanced cancers. Blood got drawn at baseline, again on cycle 4 day 1, and then on cycle 7 day 1. TCRdb keeps only in-frame clones here, not all; method: immunoSEQ multiplex PCR. The sample consists of about 14,000 clones, over 80% of them appearing once. Findings of the study overall: On average, CD8+ T cells showed a greater number of expanded clones than CD4+.

The specimen was CD4+ or CD8+ T cells sorted from blood, collected in a trial of the OX40 agonist ivuxolimab. The TCR was taken from an adult with an advanced solid tumor such as melanoma, head and neck, liver or kidney cancer. This sequence joins TRBV7-9 and TRBJ1-2; D unresolved. The CDR3 DNA follows: TGTGCCAGCAGCTTAGCAGGAGGCTATGGCTACACCTTC. Its translation is CASSLAGGYGYTF.